Below, one T cell receptor beta chain is given with its context. These data belong to a study of blood T cell repertoires in COVID-19. Study summary: Acute and convalescent COVID-19 samples came from the United States, Italy and Spain. Sources were T cells, B-cell-depleted T cells, or PBMCs; the material itself was cDNA or gDNA.

Using immunoSEQ multiplex PCR, the repertoire was profiled, and TCRdb retains in-frame clones only, with some absent. In the table there are approximately 180,000 clones, more than 75% of which are singletons. Germline V gene sequence: CDR1 SQVTM, CDR2 ANQGSEA. V lost 4 bases and J 6 bases, leaving 13 bases between the germline ends. The CDR3 is 12 residues long. The sequence derives from a human donor in a cohort sampled during active COVID-19. The chain has TRBV29-1 and TRBJ2-7; TRBD2 might be the D (6 bases). The sequencing input was peripheral blood. This CDR3 reads CSVGPSGGEQYF. In DNA form, the CDR3 reads TGCAGCGTTGGACCCTCCGGGGGCGAGCAGTACTTC.